These 27 T cell receptor beta chains were sequenced from one sample in a study of Ad26.COV2.S vaccination and SARS-CoV-2 variants. Assay used: immunoSEQ multiplex PCR; TCRdb lists only in-frame clones, some missing. This sample carries 300,000 to 350,000 clones, 65% to 90% of them seen once, and the ten largest clones take about 10%. Sample treatment: roughly 18 received Ad26.COV2.S at low or high dose, single or two shots; roughly five received placebo; per-sample allocation not given. The investigators took samples on day 63 after the first vaccine or placebo injection. The sample here was peripheral blood, taken in a trial of Ad26.COV2.S vaccine versus placebo. Receptor source: a person aged 18-60 years who received the Ad26.COV2.S COVID-19 vaccine or a placebo.

This chain links TRBV27 with TRBJ1-1; D unresolved. Trimming stripped 2 bases from V and 4 bases from J, with 17 bases between. The CDR3 totals 16 residues. Germline V gene data show CDR1 as MNHEY and CDR2 as SMNVEV (reference sequence). The chain's CDR3 is CASSLAPTAGGTEAFF. Here the CDR3 DNA reads TGTGCCAGCAGTTTAGCCCCAACCGCCGGTGGCACTGAAGCTTTCTTT.

The rearrangement joins TRBV10-3 to TRBJ1-5, with TRBD1 as a possible D gene (5 bases). The V and J ends lost 4 bases and 0 bases respectively, with 10 bases between them. Germline CDR1 and CDR2: ENHRY and SYGVKD. The CDR3 runs to 15 residues. For the CDR3, the DNA is TGTGCCATCAGTGCCGACAGAGATAGCAATCAGCCCCAGCATTTT. Its translation is CAISADRDSNQPQHF.

To note about this clone: Different DNA sequences within this sample yield the same CDR3. This chain joins TRBV5-6 and TRBJ2-3, with a weak D call TRBD2 (5 bases). Trimming pared 1 base from V and 4 bases from J, leaving 7 bases between. The CDR3 extends over 13 amino acids. In germline, CDR1 is SGHDT, CDR2 YYEEEE. The CDR3 loop reads CASSLRGADTQYF. The CDR3, as DNA: TGTGCCAGCAGCTTGCGGGGAGCAGATACGCAGTATTTT.

This clone was observed a few times. V gene TRBV28 combines with J gene TRBJ1-6; 7 positions match TRBD1. Germline-derived CDR1 and CDR2 are MDHEN and SYDVKM. This CDR3 spans 15 amino acids. The V segment lost 5 bases and the J segment 5 bases; nucleotides outside the gene matches: 6. DNA of the CDR3: TGTGCCAGCAGTCCTATCGACAGGGATAATTCACCCCTCCACTTT. Translating it yields CASSPIDRDNSPLHF.

DNA for the CDR3: TGCAGCGCTAAAAACAGGCCCCCTAATGAAAAACTGTTTTTT. This encodes CSAKNRPPNEKLFF. J is TRBJ1-4 and V is TRBV29-1; tentatively, D is TRBD1 (5 bases). The CDR3 length is 14 residues. Germline CDR1 and CDR2: SQVTM and ANQGSEA. The germline V and J ends were trimmed by 7 bases and 3 bases, with 15 bases remaining between them.

The chain has TRBV7-8 and TRBJ2-2; TRBD1 matches 11 bases. This CDR3 has 18 amino acids. Germline V gene sequence: CDR1 SGHVS, CDR2 FQNEAQ. The J segment lost 8 bases and the V segment lost 3 bases, leaving 14 bases of the junction unmatched. The CDR3: CASSFRDRGSAARGELFF. Here the CDR3 DNA reads TGTGCCAGCAGCTTCCGGGACAGGGGGTCCGCGGCACGTGGGGAGCTGTTTTTT.

The chain uses TRBV4-1 and TRBJ1-2; 7 bases are a match to TRBD1. CDR3 length: 15 residues. The J segment lost 7 bases and the V segment lost 0 bases, leaving 8 bases of the junction unmatched. The V gene's germline CDR1 is MGHRA and CDR2 YSYEKL. For the CDR3, the DNA is TGCGCCAGCAGCCAAGATAACAGGGGAGATTCTGGCTACACCTTC. Protein product: CASSQDNRGDSGYTF.

In DNA, the CDR3 is TGTGCCAGCTGGGGGAACTATGGCTACACCTTC. It translates to CASWGNYGYTF. The chain uses TRBV28 and TRBJ1-2, with D perhaps TRBD1 (5 bases). V was shortened by 8 bases and J by 2 bases, with 6 bases between the two germline ends. Germline CDR1 and CDR2: MDHEN and SYDVKM. The CDR3 runs 11 residues.

The chain couples TRBV28 to TRBJ1-5; no reliable D call. CDR1 MDHEN and CDR2 SYDVKM come from the germline V gene. V was cut by 3 bases and J by 1 base, with 13 bases left in between. This CDR3 region has 16 residues. DNA of the CDR3: TGTGCCAGCAGTTTCTTTCGAAAGGGCAGCAATCAGCCCCAGCATTTT. As protein: CASSFFRKGSNQPQHF.

The V and J genes are TRBV10-3 and TRBJ2-5, with 7 bases matching TRBD1. V was pared by 11 bases and J by 5 bases, with 11 bases of the junction left unmatched. Germline CDR1 ENHRY, CDR2 SYGVKD. The CDR3 spans 13 residues. The CDR3 DNA sequence: TGTGCCTCCCAGGGGACAGCTGGGGAGACCCAGTACTTC. As protein: CASQGTAGETQYF.

This clone was recorded at least ten times. The chain recombines TRBV4-3 with TRBJ2-7; D not resolved. The germline V gene encodes CDR1 LGHNA and CDR2 YSLEER. Trimming shortened V by 3 bases and J by 2 bases, and 11 bases separated the two germline ends. The CDR3 spans 14 residues. The CDR3 is CASSQTDLAYEQYF. CDR3 DNA: TGCGCCAGCAGCCAGACCGACCTCGCCTACGAGCAGTACTTC.

The V call is TRBV11-2, the J call TRBJ2-7; 9 nucleotides agree with TRBD2. CDR1 is SGHAT, CDR2 FQNNGV, per germline. With V trimmed by 3 bases and J by 5 bases, 8 bases remained unmatched. CDR3 length equals 15 residues. The DNA for the CDR3 is TGTGCCAGCAGCTTCGAAGCGGGGGGATCGCACGAGCAGTACTTC. As protein: CASSFEAGGSHEQYF.

The chain uses TRBV7-3 and TRBJ2-1; 8 bases are shared with TRBD2. The junction had 14 bases not matched to a gene; V was cut back by 5 bases and J by 5 bases. CDR3 size: 17 residues. From germline, CDR1 is SGHTA and CDR2 FQGTGA. CDR3 DNA sequence: TGTGCCAGCAGCCAATACCTACTAGCGGAGCCCAACAATGAGCAGTTCTTC. Protein sequence: CASSQYLLAEPNNEQFF.

V gene TRBV6-1 combines with J gene TRBJ1-1; weak D call: TRBD1 (5 bases). This CDR3 region has 17 residues. Germline CDR1 reads MNHNS; CDR2 reads SASEGT. The V gene lost 1 base and the J gene lost 1 base, with 16 bases spanning the gap. The CDR3 spells CASSEGGNLRGNTEAFF. As DNA, the CDR3 is TGTGCCAGCAGTGAAGGTGGGAACTTGAGGGGGAACACTGAAGCTTTCTTT.

The genes are TRBV7-2 and TRBJ2-3, with D tentatively TRBD2 (5 bases). V dropped 5 bases and J dropped 4 bases, with 16 bases sitting between them. Germline V gene sequence: CDR1 SGHTA, CDR2 FQGNSA. The CDR3 runs to 15 residues. The CDR3 nucleotides read TGTGCCAGCAGCCCCCCCGGGGTAGCTTCAGATACGCAGTATTTT. Its protein product is CASSPPGVASDTQYF.

The chain is built from TRBV5-1 and TRBJ2-1; tentatively, D is TRBD2 (6 bases). The germline CDR1 and CDR2 sequences are SGHRS and YFSETQ. The CDR3 extends over 13 amino acids. V gave up 5 bases and J gave up 5 bases, with 11 bases separating them. In DNA form, the CDR3 reads TGCGCCAGCAGTTGGACTACCCACAATGAGCAGTTCTTC. As protein: CASSWTTHNEQFF.

The rearrangement uses TRBV7-2 and TRBJ1-1, with 8 bases identical to TRBD1. Germline V lookup: CDR1 SGHTA, CDR2 FQGNSA. With 5 bases clipped from V and 4 bases from J, the junction kept 9 bases outside the gene matches. This CDR3 is built from 15 residues. CDR3: CASSATGEKGTEAFF. CDR3 DNA: TGTGCCAGCAGCGCGACAGGGGAGAAGGGCACTGAAGCTTTCTTT.

V usage is TRBV7-2 and J usage is TRBJ2-1; TRBD2 might be the D (5 bases). The germline V gene has CDR1 SGHTA and CDR2 FQGNSA. This CDR3 has 15 amino acids. The V end was cut by 2 bases, the J end by 8 bases, with 16 bases between. In DNA, the CDR3 is TGTGCCAGCAGCTTAAGCCCTAGCCCTCTCCATGAGCAGTTCTTC. Its protein product is CASSLSPSPLHEQFF.

The genes are TRBV19 and TRBJ1-5; maybe TRBD1 (6 bases). The V gene's germline CDR1 is LNHDA and CDR2 SQIVND (reference sequence). The V end was cut by 7 bases, the J end by 4 bases, with 14 bases between. This CDR3 contains 14 residues. The CDR3 nucleotides read TGTGCCAGTACGGAACAGGGCTTTAATCAGCCCCAGCATTTT. As protein: CASTEQGFNQPQHF. The whole variable domain, remainder taken from reference TRBV19 and TRBJ1-5, is DGGITQSPKYLFRKEGQNVTLSCEQNLNHDAMYWYRQDPGQGLRLIYYSQIVNDFQKGDIAEGYSVSREKKESFPLTVTSAQKNPTAFYLCASTEQGFNQPQHFGDGTRLSIL.

The chain carries TRBV4-3 and TRBJ2-1; possibly TRBD1 for D (6 bases). V gave up 0 bases and J gave up 2 bases, with 11 bases separating them. Germline V gene sequence: CDR1 LGHNA, CDR2 YSLEER. The CDR3 runs 16 residues. CDR3 sequence (DNA): TGCGCCAGCAGCCAAGATCCAGGGGTAGCCTACAATGAGCAGTTCTTC. Translation gives CASSQDPGVAYNEQFF.

The chain joins TRBV7-9 to TRBJ2-3, with TRBD2 matching over 8 bases. V lost 5 bases and J lost 4; bases outside the gene matches: 5. Germline V gene sequence: CDR1 SEHNR, CDR2 FQNEAQ (reference sequence). The CDR3 spans 14 residues. This CDR3 reads CASSPGGGADTQYF. The CDR3 nucleotides read TGTGCCAGCAGCCCGGGGGGGGGCGCAGATACGCAGTATTTT.

This clone has only one observation. J is TRBJ1-6 and V is TRBV6-5; possibly TRBD1 for D (5 bases). The ends were cut back, 6 bases at V and 3 bases at J, with 12 bases in the middle. The CDR3 sequence is 15 residues long. Germline loops: CDR1 MNHEY, CDR2 SVGAGI. The CDR3 DNA is TGTGCCAGCAGCCCGACAGACGTCTATAATTCACCCCTCCACTTT. Translating gives CASSPTDVYNSPLHF.

This clone was found a few times. V usage is TRBV7-2 and J usage is TRBJ2-1, with 9 bases lining up with TRBD2. This CDR3 region has 17 residues. Germline lookup yields CDR1 SGHTA and CDR2 FQGNSA. The V and J ends lost 5 bases and 3 bases, in that order; junction bases with no gene match: 11. The CDR3 sequence is CASSGVIAGVGYNEQFF. CDR3 DNA sequence: TGTGCCAGCAGCGGAGTTATAGCGGGAGTTGGCTACAATGAGCAGTTCTTC.

The chain is built from TRBV5-5 and TRBJ2-1, with D hard to call. Trimming removed 3 bases from V and 4 bases from J, with 8 bases in between. This CDR3 comprises 13 residues. CDR1 is SGHKS, CDR2 YYEKEE, per germline (reference sequence). The CDR3 is CASSWVAYNEQFF. In DNA, the CDR3 is TGTGCCAGCAGCTGGGTCGCGTACAATGAGCAGTTCTTC.

The chain recombines TRBV12-3 or TRBV12-4 with TRBJ2-3; D is undetermined. The CDR3 sequence is 11 residues long. V was cut by 5 bases and J by 7 bases, with 7 bases left in between. The CDR3 reads CASSPLYTQYF. The CDR3 DNA reads TGTGCCAGCAGTCCCCTTTATACGCAGTATTTT.

This chain uses TRBV5-1 with TRBJ2-3; no clear D gene. V lost 2 bases to trimming and J lost 2 bases, with 12 bases between them. Germline CDR1 reads SGHRS; CDR2 reads YFSETQ. CDR3 length: 15 residues. The CDR3 DNA reads TGCGCCAGCAGCTTAAGAAATGATCCCACAGATACGCAGTATTTT. Translation: CASSLRNDPTDTQYF.

CDR3 sequence (DNA): TGCGCCAGCAGCCTTAATCCCGGGGGGAATTGGCAGCCCCAGCATTTT. This codes for CASSLNPGGNWQPQHF. The V and J genes are TRBV4-1 and TRBJ1-5, with D perhaps matching TRBD1 (5 bases). The ends were cut back, 4 bases at V and 7 bases at J, with 20 bases in the middle. This CDR3 spans 16 amino acids. Germline V gene data show CDR1 as MGHRA and CDR2 as YSYEKL.